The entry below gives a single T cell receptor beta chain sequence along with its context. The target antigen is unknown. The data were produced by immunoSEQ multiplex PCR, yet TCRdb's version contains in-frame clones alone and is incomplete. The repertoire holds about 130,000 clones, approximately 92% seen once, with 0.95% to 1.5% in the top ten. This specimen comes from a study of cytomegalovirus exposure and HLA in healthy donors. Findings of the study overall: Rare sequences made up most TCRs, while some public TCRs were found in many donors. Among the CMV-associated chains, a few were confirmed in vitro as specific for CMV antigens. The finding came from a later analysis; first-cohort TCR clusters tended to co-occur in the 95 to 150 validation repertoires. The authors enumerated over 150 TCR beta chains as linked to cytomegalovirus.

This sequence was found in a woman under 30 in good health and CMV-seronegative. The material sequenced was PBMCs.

The CDR3 coding sequence is TGCGCCAGCAGCTTGACGGGAACACCGACCCAAGAGACCCAGTACTTC. As protein: CASSLTGTPTQETQYF. The chain joins TRBV5-1 to TRBJ2-5, with D possibly matching TRBD2 (5 bases). CDR3 length: 16 residues. CDR1 is SGHRS, CDR2 YFSETQ, per germline. Trimming took 1 base from V and 1 from J, leaving 14 bases between them.